What follows is one T cell receptor beta chain and its context. The entry originates in a study of Ad26.COV2.S vaccination and SARS-CoV-2 variants. Study-wide context: The donor was enrolled in the Ad26.COV2.S arm of the COV1001 trial. Ad26.COV2.S was injected intramuscularly once or twice, 56 days apart.

Noted treatment: about 20 received Ad26.COV2.S at low or high dose, single or two shots; roughly 5 received placebo; per-sample allocation not given. Sampling happened 63 days after the first vaccine or placebo injection. The sample came from a Boston adult aged 18-55 years. Vaccination used an Ad26 vector expressing Wuhan-strain SARS-CoV-2 spike. Produced via immunoSEQ multiplex PCR; TCRdb's table is partial and in-frame only. The sample records approximately 350,000 clones, around 87% being singletons. This CDR3 is built from 17 residues. CDR1 SGDLS and CDR2 YYNGEE come from the germline V gene. Trimming removed 4 bases at V and 0 bases at J, with 16 bases between.

Specimen: peripheral blood, collected in a trial of Ad26.COV2.S vaccine versus placebo. The sequence was collected from a person aged 18-65 years who received the Ad26.COV2.S COVID-19 vaccine or a placebo. V usage is TRBV9 and J usage is TRBJ1-4, with D maybe TRBD1 (5 bases). The CDR3 reads CASSTDQGAATNEKLFF. CDR3 bases: TGTGCCAGCAGCACCGACCAGGGCGCAGCAACTAATGAAAAACTGTTTTTT.